This T cell receptor beta chain originates from a study of blood T cell repertoires in COVID-19. Trimming cost V 2 bases and J 0 bases; bases outside gene matches: 0. The CDR3 is 17 residues long. The germline CDR1 and CDR2 sequences are MNHEY and SVGEGT. Study processing details: The authors estimated nucleated cell counts from reference gene primer amplification. Profiled with immunoSEQ multiplex PCR; TCRdb holds only in-frame clones, not every one. V and J calls and clone size follow that table, whereas D and trimming were derived from the DNA. The sample carries over 400,000 clones, more than 80% recorded once.

This chain connects TRBV6-2 or TRBV6-3 to TRBJ2-2; TRBD2 matches 13 bases. The clonotype comes from a woman in her twenties or thirties with active or convalescent COVID-19. The sequenced sample was peripheral blood. The CDR3 sequence is CASSYGLAGANTGELFF. The CDR3, as DNA: TGTGCCAGCAGTTACGGACTAGCGGGAGCGAACACCGGGGAGCTGTTTTTT.